This T cell receptor beta chain was sequenced for a study of CXCR3-negative and CXCR3-positive naive CD8 T cells. Study context: Roughly 1.5 +/- 0.3 million TRB reads came from each library, giving about 130 million in total. General observations from the study: Both naive subsets had comparably high diversity; memory CD8+ cells much lower. Naive cells with CXCR3 showed TRB CDR3s that were more hydrophobic than those in CXCR3-negative naive cells. TRBV-TRBJ usage was alike in naive CXCR3-negative and CXCR3-positive cells but differed in memory cells.

In preparing the TRB cDNA libraries, 5' RACE with UMI labels was used. TCRdb re-called the 5' RACE reads, yielding one record per CDR3 amino acid sequence without DNA. The repertoire shows roughly 56,000 distinct CDR3 sequences; the top ten hold around 0.4%. The CDR3 covers 11 residues. Concerning this clonotype: Its antigen is currently unknown.

The receptor's source is a human donor in good health. Some clones in this sample may be carry-over from other donors' samples. V is TRBV12-3 or TRBV12-4 and J is TRBJ2-7. Sequencing used naive CXCR3- CD8+ T cells from blood. As for subset: CD45RO-CCR7+CD27+CD95- naive CD8+ T cells lacking CXCR3 (TNR3-). The CDR3 protein is CASSLGVEQYF.